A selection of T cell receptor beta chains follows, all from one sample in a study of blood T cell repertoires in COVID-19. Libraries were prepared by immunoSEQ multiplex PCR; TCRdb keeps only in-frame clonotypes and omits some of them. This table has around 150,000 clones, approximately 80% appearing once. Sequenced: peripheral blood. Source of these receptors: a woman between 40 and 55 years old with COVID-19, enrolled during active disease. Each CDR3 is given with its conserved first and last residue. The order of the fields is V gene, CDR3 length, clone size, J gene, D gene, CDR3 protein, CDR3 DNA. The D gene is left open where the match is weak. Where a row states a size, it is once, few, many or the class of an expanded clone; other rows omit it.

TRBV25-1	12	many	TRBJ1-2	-	CASSMTGYGYTF	TGTGCCAGCAGTATGACAGGATATGGCTACACCTTC
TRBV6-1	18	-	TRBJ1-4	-	CASSEAPRAGRRNEKLFF	TGTGCCAGCAGTGAAGCGCCTCGCGCGGGACGGAGAAATGAAAAACTGTTTTTT
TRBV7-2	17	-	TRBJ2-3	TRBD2	CASSIILAGASTDTQYF	TGTGCCAGCAGCATAATTCTAGCGGGGGCTAGCACAGATACGCAGTATTTT
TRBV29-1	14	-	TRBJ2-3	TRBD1	CSVVGTGLPDTQYF	TGCAGCGTTGTTGGGACAGGGCTACCAGATACGCAGTATTTT
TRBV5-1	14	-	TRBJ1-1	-	CASQGSGGNTEAFF	TGCGCCAGTCAGGGATCGGGGGGCAACACTGAAGCTTTCTTT
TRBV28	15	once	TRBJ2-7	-	CASSLSQGNSYEQYF	TGTGCCAGCAGTTTATCGCAGGGGAATTCCTACGAGCAGTACTTC
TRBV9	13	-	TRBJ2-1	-	CASSVSRANEQFF	TGTGCCAGCAGCGTCAGCAGGGCCAATGAGCAGTTCTTC
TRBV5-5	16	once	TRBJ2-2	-	CASSLGRSLGTGELFF	TGTGCCAGCAGCTTGGGGCGGTCTTTGGGCACCGGGGAGCTGTTTTTT
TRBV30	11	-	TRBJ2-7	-	CAWSGSYEQYF	TGTGCCTGGAGCGGGAGCTACGAGCAGTACTTC
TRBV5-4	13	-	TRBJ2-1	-	CASSPSRENEQFF	TGTGCCAGCAGTCCGTCGCGGGAAAATGAGCAGTTCTTC
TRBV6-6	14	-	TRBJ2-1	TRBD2	CASRTSGGHNEQFF	TGTGCCAGCAGAACTAGCGGGGGCCACAATGAGCAGTTCTTC
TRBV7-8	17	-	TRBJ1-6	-	CASSLVGRDSYNSPLHF	TGTGCCAGCAGCTTAGTGGGCAGGGACTCCTATAATTCACCCCTCCACTTT
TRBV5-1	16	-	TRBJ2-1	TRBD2	CASSLQGLAGGTEQFF	TGCGCCAGCAGCTTGCAAGGGCTAGCGGGAGGGACTGAGCAGTTCTTC
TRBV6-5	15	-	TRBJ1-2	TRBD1	CASSYSSGGNYGYTF	TGTGCCAGCAGTTACAGCTCAGGGGGCAACTATGGCTACACCTTC
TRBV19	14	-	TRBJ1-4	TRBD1	CASSTQGTAAKLFF	TGTGCCAGTAGTACTCAAGGGACAGCGGCAAAACTGTTTTTT
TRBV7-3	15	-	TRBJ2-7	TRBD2	CASSFYAGGPYEQYF	TGTGCCAGCAGCTTTTATGCGGGAGGGCCTTACGAGCAGTACTTC
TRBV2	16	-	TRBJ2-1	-	CASSEWVSSTGNEQFF	TGTGCCAGCAGTGAGTGGGTTTCTAGCACTGGTAATGAGCAGTTCTTC
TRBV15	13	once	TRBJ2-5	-	CATSRVYQETQYF	TGTGCCACCAGCAGAGTATACCAAGAGACCCAGTACTTC
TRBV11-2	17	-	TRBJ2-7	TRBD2	CASSLGGWTSAPYEQYF	TGTGCCAGCAGCTTAGGGGGATGGACTAGTGCCCCCTACGAGCAGTACTTC
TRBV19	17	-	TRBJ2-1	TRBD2	CASSIDLWSSGDNEQFF	TGTGCCAGTAGTATAGATCTATGGAGTAGCGGGGACAATGAGCAGTTCTTC
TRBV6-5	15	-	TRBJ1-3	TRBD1	CASSYPGGPGNTIYF	TGTGCCAGCAGTTACCCAGGGGGTCCTGGAAACACCATATATTTT
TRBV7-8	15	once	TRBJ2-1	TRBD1	CASSFGLARQGRQFF	TGTGCCAGCAGCTTTGGACTTGCTAGACAGGGAAGGCAGTTCTTC
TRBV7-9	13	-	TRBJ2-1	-	CASSLAGEVEQFF	TGTGCCAGCAGCTTAGCGGGAGAGGTTGAGCAGTTCTTC
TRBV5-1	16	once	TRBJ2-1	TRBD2	CASSPEAGEGNNEQFF	TGCGCCAGCAGCCCTGAAGCGGGAGAAGGTAACAATGAGCAGTTCTTC
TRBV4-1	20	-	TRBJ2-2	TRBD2	CASSQVGASGRAKDTGELFF	TGCGCCAGCAGCCAAGTAGGGGCTAGCGGGAGGGCTAAGGACACCGGGGAGCTGTTTTTT
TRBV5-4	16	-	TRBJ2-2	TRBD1	CASSQYGQGATGELFF	TGTGCCAGCAGCCAATACGGACAGGGGGCGACCGGGGAGCTGTTTTTT
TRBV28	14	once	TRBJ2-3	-	CASSLGRATDTQYF	TGTGCCAGCAGTTTAGGGCGGGCCACAGATACGCAGTATTTT
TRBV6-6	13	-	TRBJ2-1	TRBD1	CAIQGVSYNEQFF	TGTGCCATTCAGGGGGTTTCCTACAATGAGCAGTTCTTC
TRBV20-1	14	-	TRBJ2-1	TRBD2	CSASRLAGGNEQFF	TGCAGTGCTAGTAGGCTAGCGGGGGGAAATGAGCAGTTCTTC
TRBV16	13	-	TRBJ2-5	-	CASSLDSEETQYF	TGTGCCAGCAGCCTAGACAGTGAAGAGACCCAGTACTTC
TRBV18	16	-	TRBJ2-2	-	CASSPNTDSLTGELFF	TGTGCCAGCTCACCGAATACGGACAGTCTGACCGGGGAGCTGTTTTTT
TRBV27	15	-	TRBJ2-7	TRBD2	CASSFTGTNLYEQYF	TGTGCCAGCAGTTTCACCGGGACTAACCTCTACGAGCAGTACTTC
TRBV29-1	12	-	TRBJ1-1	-	CSVDPWNTEAFF	TGCAGCGTTGATCCGTGGAACACTGAAGCTTTCTTT
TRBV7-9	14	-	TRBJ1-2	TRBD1	CASSSRDSDYGYTF	TGTGCCAGCAGCTCCCGGGACAGCGACTATGGCTACACCTTC
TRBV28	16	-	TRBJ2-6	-	CASSIHRLIGANVLTF	TGTGCCAGCAGTATTCACAGGTTGATCGGGGCCAACGTCCTGACTTTC
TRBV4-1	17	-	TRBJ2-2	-	CASSQVEASPLPGELFF	TGCGCCAGCAGCCAAGTCGAGGCCAGCCCCCTACCCGGGGAGCTGTTTTTT
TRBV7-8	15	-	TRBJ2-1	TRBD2	CASSTGRGRGGEQFF	TGTGCCAGCAGCACCGGGAGGGGGAGAGGAGGTGAGCAGTTCTTC
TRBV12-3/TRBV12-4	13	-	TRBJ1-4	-	CASSFRGGGKLFF	TGTGCCAGCAGTTTTCGAGGGGGGGGAAAACTGTTTTTT
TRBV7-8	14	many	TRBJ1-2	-	CASSPGHLNYGYTF	TGTGCCAGCAGCCCGGGACACCTGAACTATGGCTACACCTTC
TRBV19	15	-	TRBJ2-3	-	CASSAGGDPVGTQYF	TGTGCCAGTAGTGCTGGGGGCGATCCGGTTGGTACGCAGTATTTT